The 15 T cell receptor beta chains below come from one sample, sequenced in a study of blood T cells in healthy people across ages (dated by TCRdb to between 2015 and 2016). Library construction relied on 5' RACE. Instrument on record: Illumina HiSeq 2500. The second PCR ran for about 6 to 12 cycles and used a J-beta primer mix along with a sample-barcoded 5' primer. TCRdb reanalyzed the raw reads on its own, using fastp at Q25 for trimming and MiXCR for clone calling, and kept in-frame beta chains. Identical CDR3 protein sequences are pooled into one entry, listed with their most common genes and DNA. The sample yields around 990,000 distinct CDR3 sequences; approximately 25% were counted once. Around 0.75% of the sample belongs to the ten largest clones. The same sample was also used in a study of T cells of mothers and their children.

Specimen: blood. The receptors come from a girl aged 2 to 9 in good health.

The chain couples TRBV12-3 or TRBV12-4 to TRBJ1-1; D is unclear. Trimming removed 8 bases from V and 0 bases from J, with 16 bases in between. The CDR3 is made up of 15 amino acids. Here the CDR3 reads CASGRESYLNTEAFF. CDR3 DNA sequence: TGTGCCAGCGGGAGGGAGAGTTACTTGAACACTGAAGCTTTCTTT.

This clonotype was detected only a few times. This sequence joins TRBV29-1 and TRBJ2-5; maybe TRBD2 (5 bases). The V gene's germline CDR1 is SQVTM and CDR2 ANQGSEA. V gave up 3 bases and J gave up 5 bases, with 16 bases separating them. The CDR3 has 14 residues. CDR3 amino acids: CSVEASGRGETQYF. The CDR3 coding sequence is TGCAGCGTTGAGGCATCGGGCCGCGGGGAGACCCAGTACTTC.

This clonotype was found a few times. The gene calls are TRBV9 and TRBJ1-1; tentative D call: TRBD1 (5 bases). V gave up 3 bases and J gave up 5 bases, with 14 bases separating them. Germline CDR1 and CDR2: SGDLS and YYNGEE. The CDR3 runs 14 residues. In nucleotides, the CDR3 is TGTGCCAGCAGCGCGAGAGGGGACGGGACTGAAGCTTTCTTT. This sequence encodes CASSARGDGTEAFF.

The chain combines TRBV11-1 with TRBJ2-1; no firm D call. The CDR3 loop spans 13 amino acids. Trimming cost V 6 bases and J 3 bases, with 9 bases left between them. Germline assignment: CDR1 SGHAT and CDR2 FQDESV (reference sequence). CDR3 loop: CASSNPNYNEQFF. The DNA of the CDR3 is TGTGCCAGCAGTAACCCGAACTACAATGAGCAGTTCTTC.

V usage is TRBV4-3 and J usage is TRBJ1-2; D possibly corresponds to TRBD1 (5 bases). Germline V lookup: CDR1 LGHNA, CDR2 YSLEER. The CDR3 is 14 amino acids. V lost 1 base and J 5 bases, leaving 11 bases between the germline ends. The CDR3 coding sequence is TGCGCCAGCAGCCAAGGAAGGGGCCGATATGGCTACACCTTC. It translates to CASSQGRGRYGYTF.

CDR3 in DNA: TGCAGCGTTGAATCCACAGAGAATTACTACGAGCAGTACTTC. Its translation: CSVESTENYYEQYF. V is TRBV29-1 and J is TRBJ2-7; D is undetermined. With 2 bases removed from V and 3 bases from J, the gap between germline ends came to 14 bases. This CDR3 is 14 amino acids long. CDR1 and CDR2 from the germline V gene are SQVTM and ANQGSEA.

This chain links TRBV6-5 with TRBJ2-7; 7 nucleotides agree with TRBD1. Germline trimming cut 7 bases from V and 0 bases from J; bases unmatched to any gene: 9. CDR3 length equals 15 residues. CDR1 MNHEY and CDR2 SVGAGI come from the germline V gene. This CDR3 is CASKGGPGDSYEQYF. The CDR3 nucleotides are TGTGCCAGCAAAGGGGGCCCAGGGGACTCCTACGAGCAGTACTTC.

This clonotype has a handful of counts. V usage is TRBV5-1 and J usage is TRBJ1-1; D is unclear. The CDR3 loop spans 14 amino acids. Trimming took off 4 bases at V and 4 bases at J, with 14 bases between the two ends. The germline V gene has CDR1 SGHRS and CDR2 YFSETQ. The CDR3 protein is CASSDDQFSTEAFF. The CDR3 DNA reads as TGCGCCAGCAGCGACGATCAATTCTCCACTGAAGCTTTCTTT.

The genes are TRBV24-1 and TRBJ2-5; D possibly corresponds to TRBD1 (7 bases). The J call is doubtful: the DNA matches TRBJ2-1 better. CDR3 length equals 13 residues. In germline, CDR1 is KGHDR, CDR2 SFDVKD. Written as DNA, the CDR3 is TGTGCCACCAGGAACAGGGGAGGATTTGAGCAGTTCTTC. This gives the protein CATRNRGGFEQFF.

The chain employs TRBV12-3 or TRBV12-4 and TRBJ2-5; 7 nucleotides match TRBD1. The DNA end is a closer match to TRBJ2-7, so the J assignment may be wrong. The length of the CDR3 is 15 residues. The CDR3 coding sequence is TGTGCCAGCAGCGCCATAACAGGGGTGAGAAACGAGCAGTACTTC. Translated, it gives CASSAITGVRNEQYF.

The gene calls are TRBV9 and TRBJ2-6; TRBD1 matches 8 bases. Germline V gives CDR1 SGDLS, CDR2 YYNGEE. The CDR3 has 16 residues. The ends lost 2 bases at V and 0 bases at J; junction bases unmatched: 1. The CDR3 spells CASSVGQGSGANVLTF. CDR3 in DNA: TGTGCCAGCAGCGTCGGACAGGGCTCTGGGGCCAACGTCCTGACTTTC. Full variable domain (rest looked up from reference TRBV9 and TRBJ2-6): DSGVTQTPKHLITATGQRVTLRCSPRSGDLSVYWYQQSLDQGLQFLIQYYNGEERAKGNILERFSAQQFPDLHSELNLSSLELGDSALYFCASSVGQGSGANVLTFGAGSRLTVL.

This chain joins TRBV29-1 and TRBJ2-7, with 7 bases lining up with TRBD1. Trimming took 6 bases from V and 5 from J; bases not matched to a gene: 22. The CDR3 is 17 amino acids. Germline values: CDR1 SQVTM, CDR2 ANQGSEA. The CDR3 DNA is TGCAGCGTCGTTAGCTCCATGGGTCCCAGGGGGTATAACGAGCAGTACTTC. Translating it yields CSVVSSMGPRGYNEQYF.

The DNA for the CDR3 is TGTGCCAGCAGTGACTCGGACACGGCTTCTTTCTCTGGAAACACCATATATTTT. It encodes CASSDSDTASFSGNTIYF. The genes are TRBV6-4 and TRBJ1-3, with D perhaps matching TRBD1 (5 bases). V lost 0 bases and J 0 bases, leaving 15 bases between the germline ends. Germline V CDR1 and CDR2: MRHNA, SNTAGT. The CDR3 covers 18 residues.

CDR3 loop: CASSYSAGDHYEQYF. The CDR3 nucleotides are TGTGCCAGCAGTTACTCAGCGGGAGACCACTACGAGCAGTACTTC. The chain couples TRBV6-5 to TRBJ2-5; 8 positions match TRBD2. The J call may not be correct, given that the DNA end is closer to TRBJ2-7. The CDR3 contains 15 residues. Per the germline V gene, CDR1 is MNHEY and CDR2 is SVGAGI.

This clonotype appeared a single time. The genes are TRBV20-1 and TRBJ2-7; 7 nucleotides align to TRBD1. The germline gives CDR1 DFQATT, CDR2 SNEGSKA (reference sequence). V shed 1 base and J 4 bases; nucleotides not matched to a gene: 10. The length of the CDR3 is 15 residues. CDR3 sequence reads: CSARVLMGRGYEQYF. DNA of the CDR3: TGCAGTGCTAGAGTCTTAATGGGCAGGGGGTACGAGCAGTACTTC.